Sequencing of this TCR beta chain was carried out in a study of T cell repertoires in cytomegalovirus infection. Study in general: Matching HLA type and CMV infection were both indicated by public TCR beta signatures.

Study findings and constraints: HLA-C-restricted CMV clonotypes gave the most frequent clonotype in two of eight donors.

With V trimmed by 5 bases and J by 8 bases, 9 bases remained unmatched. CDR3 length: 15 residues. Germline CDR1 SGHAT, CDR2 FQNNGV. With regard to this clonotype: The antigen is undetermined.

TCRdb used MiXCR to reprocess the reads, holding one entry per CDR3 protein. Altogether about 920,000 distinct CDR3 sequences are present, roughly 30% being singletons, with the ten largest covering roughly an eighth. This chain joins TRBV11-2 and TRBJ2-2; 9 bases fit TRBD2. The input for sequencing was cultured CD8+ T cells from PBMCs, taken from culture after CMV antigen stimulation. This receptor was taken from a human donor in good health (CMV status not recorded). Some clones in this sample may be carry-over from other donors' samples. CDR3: CASSPGTSTAGELFF. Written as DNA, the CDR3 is TGTGCCAGCAGCCCCGGGACTAGCACGGCTGGGGAGCTGTTTTTT.